The subject of this entry is one T cell receptor beta chain. There is no known antigen for this receptor. Base qualities are missing; no much larger clone stands one base away. The data derive from a study of blood T cell repertoires in COVID-19 (dated by TCRdb to 2018 to 2021). Concerning the study at large: Samples from collaborators originated in the United States, Italy and Spain and spanned both the acute and convalescent phases of COVID-19. Samples came from the ongoing ImmuneRACE study (first 160 participants) plus 1,254 subjects from 6 global collaborators. The repertoires were released in a freely available public database meant as a resource for research on the immune response to SARS-CoV-2. The material from the prospective study consisted of cDNA or gDNA derived from T cells, B-cell-depleted T cells, or PBMCs. Subjects who had been exposed to COVID-19, were actively infected with it, or had recovered from it provided the deeply sampled blood TCRbeta repertoires that made up the dataset. Sample metadata almost always included a de-identified subject ID, COVID-19 status, age in years and sex. Where HLA class I and class II types were available, the types were taken from metadata supplied by the sample provider, not from assay-based typing. Study-wide findings and limitations: How much clinical and demographic metadata was included differed by source and by participant, and the metadata was provided uncurated.

Collaborating institutions collected whole blood in K2EDTA tubes following their own protocols. For TCRbeta analysis, collaborators shipped samples as frozen whole blood, isolated PBMCs, or DNA extracted from either of those sample types. TCRbeta CDR3 regions were amplified from genomic DNA using the immunoSEQ Assay, a bias-controlled multiplex PCR. Per the source publication's procedure: The number of nucleated cells in each sample was estimated from the amplification of reference gene primers within the assay. To quantify the absolute abundance of each unique TCRbeta CDR3 rearrangement, sequence reads were collapsed and filtered. For each sample, productive Simpson clonality was calculated as the square root of Simpson's diversity index over productive rearrangements. In TCRdb, the immuneACCESS table is reduced to in-frame sequences with V and J assigned. These tables do not hold every clone; where another copy was compared, an unresolved V gene accounts for under half, and the others remain unexplained. The DNA was the basis for D and trimming; V, J and clone size are from that table. The sample table holds about 32,000 clones, of which 80% to 95% were seen once. Of the sample, around 0.92% is held by the ten largest clones.

The CDR3 runs 13 amino acids, cysteine and phenylalanine included. Only CDR3 DNA remains: 39 bases, in frame from the first base. V and J are trimmed by 6 bases and 5 bases, and the gene matches miss 1 base of the junction. The sample was peripheral blood. The TCR originated in a male donor with active COVID-19. The rearrangement joined TRBV12-3 or TRBV12-4 to TRBJ2-1; 10 of the junction bases match TRBD2. The DNA is TGTGCCAGCAGAGGACTAGCGGACAATGAGCAGTTCTTC. This translates into CASRGLADNEQFF.